The source of this T cell receptor beta chain is a study of blood T cell repertoires in COVID-19. Study-level background: Researchers got acute and convalescent COVID-19 samples from the United States, Italy and Spain.

This CDR3 is built from 16 residues. The trim removed 0 bases at V and 4 bases at J, leaving 8 bases unmatched. CDR1 is SGHKS and CDR2 is YYEKEE in the germline V gene (reference sequence). Profiling relied on immunoSEQ multiplex PCR, and the TCRdb table lists in-frame clones only, not all of them. The table has 190,000 or so clones, approximately 86% seen once. The sequence was collected from a man in his forties with active or convalescent COVID-19. Input material: peripheral blood. The chain has TRBV5-5 and TRBJ2-7, with TRBD1 matching 9 bases. CDR3 sequence reads: CASSLARQGVKYEQYF. CDR3 coding DNA: TGTGCCAGCAGCTTGGCCAGACAGGGGGTAAAATACGAGCAGTACTTC.